This T cell receptor (beta chain) was recorded in a study of T-cell reconstitution after alpha-beta-depleted transplantation in children. The CDR3 consists of 16 residues. The V gene's germline CDR1 is MGHRA and CDR2 YSYEKL. V lost 1 base and J 3 bases, leaving 13 bases between the germline ends. The study, taken as a whole, reports: As was reported, about two months after transplant, alpha-beta T cells came from several hundred expanded graft clones. Surviving recipient T cells and thymic progenitors underlay high day-60 TCRbeta diversity in some patients. T-cell counts and diversity at one year post-transplant came mainly from newly produced T cells.

Concerning this clonotype itself: Its cognate antigen is unknown.

The TCRbeta library was prepared with unique molecular identifiers. MiXCR, run by TCRdb on the PCR reads, gives a single entry per CDR3 protein. The profile shows about a million distinct CDR3 sequences, about 29% of them singletons. The chain recombines TRBV4-1 with TRBJ1-5; D is perhaps TRBD1 (6 bases). The source is a boy under two years old who had a stem cell transplant for SCID, so the T cells may come from the graft donor. The source was PBMCs, mostly from graft donor cells, collected 360 days after TCRalphabeta/CD19-depleted stem cell transplant. This CDR3 reads CASSQVPQGPNQPQHF. DNA for the CDR3: TGCGCCAGCAGCCAAGTCCCACAGGGCCCCAATCAGCCCCAGCATTTT.